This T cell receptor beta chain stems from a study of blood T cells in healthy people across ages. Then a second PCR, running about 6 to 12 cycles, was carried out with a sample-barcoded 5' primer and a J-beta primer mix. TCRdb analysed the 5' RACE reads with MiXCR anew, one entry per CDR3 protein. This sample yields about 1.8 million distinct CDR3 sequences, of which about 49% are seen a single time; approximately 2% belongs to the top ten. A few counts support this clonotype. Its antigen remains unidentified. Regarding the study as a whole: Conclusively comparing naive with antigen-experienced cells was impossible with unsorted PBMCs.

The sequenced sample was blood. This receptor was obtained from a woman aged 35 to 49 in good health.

The CDR3 region is CATSRDRAPQETQYF. The CDR3, as DNA: TGTGCCACCAGCAGAGATAGGGCGCCCCAAGAGACCCAGTACTTC. The J gene is TRBJ2-5, the V gene TRBV15; D unresolved. V was clipped by 0 bases and J by 1 base, with 9 bases between them. The CDR3 spans 15 residues. CDR1 and CDR2 (germline): LNHNV, YYDKDF (reference sequence).